This TCR beta chain originates from a study of blood T cell repertoires in COVID-19 (TCRdb year 2020). In terms of the full investigation: Samples from collaborators originated in the United States, Italy and Spain and spanned both the acute and convalescent phases of COVID-19. The prospective study material was composed of cDNA or gDNA derived from T cells, B-cell-depleted T cells, or PBMCs. The dataset comprised deeply sampled blood TCRbeta repertoires from subjects exposed to, actively infected with, or recovered from COVID-19. A freely available public database, intended as a resource for researchers studying the immune response to SARS-CoV-2, is where the repertoires were released. Samples were obtained from the ongoing ImmuneRACE study (first 160 participants) and from some 1,300 subjects provided by 6 global collaborators. The sample metadata nearly always contained a de-identified subject ID, COVID-19 status, age in years and sex. HLA class I and class II types, where available, came from metadata supplied by the sample provider rather than from assay-based typing.

The collaborating institutions used their own protocols to collect whole blood in K2EDTA tubes. For TCRbeta analysis, collaborators shipped samples in one of three forms: frozen whole blood, isolated PBMCs, or DNA extracted from either of those sample types. CDR1 and CDR2 are read off the germline V gene as KGHSH and LQKENI. The germline V and J ends show losses of 2 bases and 4 bases respectively, and no gene match explains 4 bases of the junction. Measured from the cysteine to the phenylalanine, the CDR3 is 16 residues long. CDR3 DNA only is kept here, 48 bases in frame from base 1. The investigation overall reported the following: The quantity of clinical and demographic metadata differed by source and by participant and was supplied without curation.

As to this clone: Its antigen is still unknown. No clone much larger than this one lies a single base away; base qualities are absent.

TCRbeta CDR3 regions were amplified from genomic DNA by means of the immunoSEQ Assay, a bias-controlled multiplex PCR. On the study's bioinformatics: The number of nucleated cells in each sample was estimated by amplification of reference gene primers within the assay. Sequence reads were collapsed and filtered to measure the absolute abundance of every unique TCRbeta CDR3 rearrangement. Productive Simpson clonality was computed per sample as the square root of Simpson's diversity index over productive rearrangements. TCRdb re-hosts the immuneACCESS table, in-frame sequences only. Its copies lack some clones; in the studies checked, an unresolved V gene accounts for under half of them, and the cause for the rest is not known. D and trimming come from the DNA, and the V and J calls and clone size come from that table. Across this sample there are 110,000 to 150,000 clones, with 65% to 90% seen only once. The ten top clones hold 10% of the sample.

The sample comprised peripheral blood. This TCR was sampled from a man aged 60 to 75 with active or convalescent COVID-19. In this chain, TRBV18 is recombined with TRBJ1-6; the central 8 bases match TRBD1. The nucleotide sequence reads as follows: TGTGCCAGCTCACCAAAAACAGGGGGGTATAATTCACCCCTCCACTTT. This sequence encodes CASSPKTGGYNSPLHF.